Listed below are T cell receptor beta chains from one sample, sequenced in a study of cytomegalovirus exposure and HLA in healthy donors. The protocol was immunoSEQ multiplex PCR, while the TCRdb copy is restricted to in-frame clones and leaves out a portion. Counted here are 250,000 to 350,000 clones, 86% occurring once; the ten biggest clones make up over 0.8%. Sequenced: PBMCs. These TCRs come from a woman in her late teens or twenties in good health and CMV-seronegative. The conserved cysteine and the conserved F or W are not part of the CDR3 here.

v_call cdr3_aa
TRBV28 ASTEYSALEQY
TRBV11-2 ASSLDWGASYEQY
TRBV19 ASSDRVKGTEAF
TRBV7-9 ASSLDPRGAKRDEQY
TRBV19 ASSGSFGSEQY
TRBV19 ASSIVFDQPQH
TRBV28 ASSFGQPAYEQY
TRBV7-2 ASSQGQSYTEAF
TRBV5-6 ASSSPSRGSLAF
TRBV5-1 ASSYSGGQANTGELF
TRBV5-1 ASSSGPKGLITGELF
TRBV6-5 ASRPGLATYEQY
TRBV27 ASRPGLAGLTGELF
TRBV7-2 ASSPEPGVKEGYT
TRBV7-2 ASSPGGSYEQY
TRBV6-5 ASRPTSGSRAQY
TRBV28 ASSFGTLVDGELF
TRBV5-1 ASSLEPAGGGEQY
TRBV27 ASSLEGGGAPQH
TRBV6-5 ASRGGGAIEKLF
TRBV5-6 ASSLAQGNQPQH
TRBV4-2 ASSQRLAEGDTQY
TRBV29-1 SVAGGNTGELF
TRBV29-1 SVRRRGDSGANVLT